This T cell receptor beta chain stems from a study of blood T cell repertoires in COVID-19. Before being deemed recovered, Cohort 3 donors had two negative PCRs, clearance, or symptom resolution. This clone was seen only a few times. CDR3 size: 15 residues. Trimming shortened V by 2 bases and J by 2 bases, and 13 bases separated the two germline ends. CDR1 is MNHEY, CDR2 SMNVEV, per germline (reference sequence). How the authors handled the data: Reference gene primer amplification in the assay estimated nucleated cell counts. Profiling relied on immunoSEQ multiplex PCR, and the TCRdb table lists in-frame clones only, not all of them. V and J calls and clone size are copied from that table; D and trimming were computed from the DNA. The profile covers some 300,000 clones, with around nine tenths appearing a single time and just under 9.5% taken by the ten largest.

Sequencing used PBMCs or T cells enriched from blood (not recorded which). The rearrangement links TRBV27 to TRBJ2-7, with D tentatively TRBD2 (6 bases). This TCR was recovered from a woman between 25 and 40 years old who had recovered from COVID-19. The chain's CDR3 is CASSLKFAGTYEQYF. CDR3 in DNA: TGTGCCAGCAGTTTAAAGTTCGCGGGAACCTACGAGCAGTACTTC.